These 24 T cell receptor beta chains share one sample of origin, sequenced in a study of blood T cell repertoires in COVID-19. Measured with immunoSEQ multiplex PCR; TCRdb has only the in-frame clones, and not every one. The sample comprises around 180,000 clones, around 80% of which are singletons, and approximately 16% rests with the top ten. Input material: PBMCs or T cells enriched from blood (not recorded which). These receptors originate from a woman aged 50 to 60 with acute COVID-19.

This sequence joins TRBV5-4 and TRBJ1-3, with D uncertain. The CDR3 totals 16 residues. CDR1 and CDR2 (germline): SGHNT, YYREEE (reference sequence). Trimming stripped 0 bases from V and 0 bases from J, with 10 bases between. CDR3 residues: CASSLDPGPSGNTIYF. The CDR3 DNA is TGTGCCAGCAGCTTGGATCCAGGTCCCTCTGGAAACACCATATATTTT.

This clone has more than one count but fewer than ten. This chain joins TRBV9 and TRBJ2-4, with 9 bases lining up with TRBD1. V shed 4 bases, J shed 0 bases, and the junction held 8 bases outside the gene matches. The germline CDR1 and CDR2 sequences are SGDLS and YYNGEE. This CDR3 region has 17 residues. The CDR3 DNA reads TGTGCCAGCAGCCCCGGGACAGGGTTGGGAGCCAAAAACATTCAGTACTTC. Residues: CASSPGTGLGAKNIQYF.

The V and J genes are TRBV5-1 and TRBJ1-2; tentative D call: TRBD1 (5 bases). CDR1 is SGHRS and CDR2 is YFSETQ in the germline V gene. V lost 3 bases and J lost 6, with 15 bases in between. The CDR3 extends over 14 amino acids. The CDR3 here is CASSWGAGTDGYTF. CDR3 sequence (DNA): TGCGCCAGCAGCTGGGGTGCAGGGACTGATGGCTACACCTTC.

The CDR3 loop is CASSIRGADGYTF. For the CDR3, the DNA is TGTGCCAGCAGCATACGGGGGGCAGATGGCTACACCTTC. The rearrangement joins TRBV3-1 (or the pseudogene TRBV3-2) to TRBJ1-2; D is perhaps TRBD1 (6 bases). CDR3 length: 13 amino acids. V was shortened by 5 bases and J by 6 bases, with 13 bases between the two germline ends. Germline V gene sequence: CDR1 LGHDT, CDR2 YNNKEL (reference sequence).

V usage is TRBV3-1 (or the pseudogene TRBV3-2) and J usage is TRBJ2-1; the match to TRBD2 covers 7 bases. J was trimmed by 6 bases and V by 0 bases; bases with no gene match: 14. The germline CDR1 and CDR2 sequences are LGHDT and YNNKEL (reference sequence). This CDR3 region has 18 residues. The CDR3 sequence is CASSQDVPVTGRANEQFF. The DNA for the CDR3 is TGTGCCAGCAGCCAAGACGTCCCGGTGACGGGGAGGGCCAATGAGCAGTTCTTC.

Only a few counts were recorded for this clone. The CDR3 DNA is TGTGCCAGCAGTAAGGACAGATATCAGCCCCAGCATTTT. This codes for CASSKDRYQPQHF. The J gene is TRBJ1-5, the V gene TRBV27, with D possibly TRBD1 on 6 matching bases. V gave up 5 bases and J gave up 5 bases, with 10 bases separating them. The CDR3 spans 13 residues. Germline-derived CDR1 and CDR2 are MNHEY and SMNVEV (reference sequence).

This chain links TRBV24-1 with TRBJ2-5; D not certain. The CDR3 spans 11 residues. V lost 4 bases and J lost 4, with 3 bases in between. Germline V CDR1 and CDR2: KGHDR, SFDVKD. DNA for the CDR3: TGTGCCACCAGTGACAGAGAGACCCAGTACTTC. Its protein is CATSDRETQYF.

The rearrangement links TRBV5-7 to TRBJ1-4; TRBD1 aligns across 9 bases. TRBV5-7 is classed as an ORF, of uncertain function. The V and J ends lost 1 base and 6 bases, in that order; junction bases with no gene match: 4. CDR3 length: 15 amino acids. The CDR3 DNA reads TGTGCCAGCAGCTTGACCCGGGACAGGGATGAAAAACTGTTTTTT. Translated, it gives CASSLTRDRDEKLFF.

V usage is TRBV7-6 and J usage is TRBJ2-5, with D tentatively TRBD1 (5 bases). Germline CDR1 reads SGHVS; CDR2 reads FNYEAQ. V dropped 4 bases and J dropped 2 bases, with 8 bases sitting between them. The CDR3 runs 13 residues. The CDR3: CASSYAGQETQYF. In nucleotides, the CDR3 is TGTGCCAGCAGCTACGCAGGGCAAGAGACCCAGTACTTC.

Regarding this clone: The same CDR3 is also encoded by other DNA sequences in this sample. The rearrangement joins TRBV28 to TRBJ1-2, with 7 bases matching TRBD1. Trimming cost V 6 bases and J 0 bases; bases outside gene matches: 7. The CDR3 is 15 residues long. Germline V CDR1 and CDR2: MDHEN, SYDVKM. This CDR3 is CASSPGTETNYGYTF. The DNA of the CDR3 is TGTGCCAGCAGCCCCGGGACAGAAACTAACTATGGCTACACCTTC.

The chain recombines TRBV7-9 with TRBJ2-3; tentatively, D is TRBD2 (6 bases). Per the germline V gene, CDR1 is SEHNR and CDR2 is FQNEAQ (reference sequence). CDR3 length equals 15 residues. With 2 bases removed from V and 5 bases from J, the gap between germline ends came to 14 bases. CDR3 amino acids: CASSLLAGPGDTQYF. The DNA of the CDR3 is TGTGCCAGCAGCTTACTTGCGGGGCCCGGAGATACGCAGTATTTT. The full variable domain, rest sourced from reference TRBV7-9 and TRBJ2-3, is DTGVSQNPRHKITKRGQNVTFRCDPISEHNRLYWYRQTLGQGPEFLTYFQNEAQLEKSRLLSDRFSAERPKGSFSTLEIQRTEQGDSAMYLCASSLLAGPGDTQYFGPGTRLTVL.

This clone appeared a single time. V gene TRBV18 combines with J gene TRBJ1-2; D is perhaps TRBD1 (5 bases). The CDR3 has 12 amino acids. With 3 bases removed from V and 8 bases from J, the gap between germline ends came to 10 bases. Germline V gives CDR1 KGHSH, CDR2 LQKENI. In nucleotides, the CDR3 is TGTGCCAGCTCACCCAGGGAAGGGGGCTACACCTTC. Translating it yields CASSPREGGYTF.

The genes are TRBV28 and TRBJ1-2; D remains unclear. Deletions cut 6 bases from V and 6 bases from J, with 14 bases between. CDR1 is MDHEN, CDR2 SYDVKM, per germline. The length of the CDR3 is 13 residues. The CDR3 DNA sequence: TGTGCCAGCAGGACGGGATTTTTTAATGGCTACACCTTC. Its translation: CASRTGFFNGYTF.

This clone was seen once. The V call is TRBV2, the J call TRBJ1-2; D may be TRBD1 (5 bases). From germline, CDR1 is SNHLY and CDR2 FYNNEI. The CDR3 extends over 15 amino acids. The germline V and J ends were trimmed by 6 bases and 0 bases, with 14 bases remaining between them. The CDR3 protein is CASRLQATANYGYTF. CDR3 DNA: TGTGCCAGCAGGTTACAGGCAACAGCTAACTATGGCTACACCTTC.

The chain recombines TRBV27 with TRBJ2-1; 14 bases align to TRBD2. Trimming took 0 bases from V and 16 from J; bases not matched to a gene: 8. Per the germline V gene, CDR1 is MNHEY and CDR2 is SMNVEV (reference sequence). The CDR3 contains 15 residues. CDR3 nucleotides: TGTGCCAGCAGTTTATCGGGACTAGCGGGGGATCCCCGCTTCTTC. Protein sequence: CASSLSGLAGDPRFF.

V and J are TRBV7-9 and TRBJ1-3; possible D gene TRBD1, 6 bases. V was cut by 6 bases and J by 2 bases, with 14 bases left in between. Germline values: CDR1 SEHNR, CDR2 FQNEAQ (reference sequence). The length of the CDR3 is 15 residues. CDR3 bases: TGTGCCAGCAGACAAGACAGGTCTGCTGGAAACACCATATATTTT. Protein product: CASRQDRSAGNTIYF.

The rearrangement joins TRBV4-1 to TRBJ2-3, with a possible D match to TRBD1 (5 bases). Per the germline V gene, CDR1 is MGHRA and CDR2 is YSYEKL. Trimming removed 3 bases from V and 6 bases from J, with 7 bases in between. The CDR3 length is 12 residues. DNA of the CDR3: TGCGCCAGCAGCCACGACAGTGATACGCAGTATTTT. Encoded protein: CASSHDSDTQYF.

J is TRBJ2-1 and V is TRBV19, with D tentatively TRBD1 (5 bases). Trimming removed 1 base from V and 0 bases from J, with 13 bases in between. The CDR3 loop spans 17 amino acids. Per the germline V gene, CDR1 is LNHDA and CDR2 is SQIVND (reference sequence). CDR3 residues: CASSIGAPGHSYNEQFF. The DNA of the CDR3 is TGTGCCAGTAGTATAGGGGCCCCCGGACACTCCTACAATGAGCAGTTCTTC.

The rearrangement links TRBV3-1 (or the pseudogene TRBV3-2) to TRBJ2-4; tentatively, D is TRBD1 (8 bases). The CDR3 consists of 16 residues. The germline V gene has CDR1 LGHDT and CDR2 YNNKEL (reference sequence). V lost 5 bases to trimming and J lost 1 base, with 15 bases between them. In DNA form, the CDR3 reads TGTGCCAGCAGCAAACAGGGGGGGAGGGCCAAAAACATTCAGTACTTC. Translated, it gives CASSKQGGRAKNIQYF.

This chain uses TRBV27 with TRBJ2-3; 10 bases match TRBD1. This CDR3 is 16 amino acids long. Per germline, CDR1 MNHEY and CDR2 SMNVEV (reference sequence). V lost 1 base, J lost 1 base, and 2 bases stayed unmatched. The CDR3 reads CASSLWDRGRTDTQYF. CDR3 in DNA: TGTGCCAGCAGTTTATGGGACAGGGGACGCACAGATACGCAGTATTTT.

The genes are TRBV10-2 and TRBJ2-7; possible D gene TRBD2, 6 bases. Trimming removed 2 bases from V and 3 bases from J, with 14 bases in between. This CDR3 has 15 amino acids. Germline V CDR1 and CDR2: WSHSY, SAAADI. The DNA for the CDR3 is TGCGCCAGCAGTGAGGCACCCTCAGCGGGCTACGAGCAGTACGTC. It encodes CASSEAPSAGYEQYV.

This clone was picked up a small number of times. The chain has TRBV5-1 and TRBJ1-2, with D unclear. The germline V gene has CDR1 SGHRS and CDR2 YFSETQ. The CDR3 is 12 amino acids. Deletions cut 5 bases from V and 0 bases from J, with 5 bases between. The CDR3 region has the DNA TGCGCCAGCAGTTACTCTAACTATGGCTACACCTTC. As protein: CASSYSNYGYTF.

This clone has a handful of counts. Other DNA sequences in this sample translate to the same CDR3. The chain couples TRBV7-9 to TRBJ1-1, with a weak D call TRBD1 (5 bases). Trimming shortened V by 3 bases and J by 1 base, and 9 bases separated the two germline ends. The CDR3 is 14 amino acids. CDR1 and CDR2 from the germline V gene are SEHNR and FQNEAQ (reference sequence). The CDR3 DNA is TGTGCCAGCAGCTTGGCGGGGGGGAACACTGAAGCTTTCTTT. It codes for CASSLAGGNTEAFF. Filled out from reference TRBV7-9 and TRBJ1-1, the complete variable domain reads DTGVSQNPRHKITKRGQNVTFRCDPISEHNRLYWYRQTLGQGPEFLTYFQNEAQLEKSRLLSDRFSAERPKGSFSTLEIQRTEQGDSAMYLCASSLAGGNTEAFFGQGTRLTVV.

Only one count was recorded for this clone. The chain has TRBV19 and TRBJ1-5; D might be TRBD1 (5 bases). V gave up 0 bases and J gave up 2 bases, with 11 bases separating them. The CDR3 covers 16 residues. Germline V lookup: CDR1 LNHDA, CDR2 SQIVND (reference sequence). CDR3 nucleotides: TGTGCCAGTAGTATAGATCCCGTAGGGGGCAATCAGCCCCAGCATTTT. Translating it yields CASSIDPVGGNQPQHF.